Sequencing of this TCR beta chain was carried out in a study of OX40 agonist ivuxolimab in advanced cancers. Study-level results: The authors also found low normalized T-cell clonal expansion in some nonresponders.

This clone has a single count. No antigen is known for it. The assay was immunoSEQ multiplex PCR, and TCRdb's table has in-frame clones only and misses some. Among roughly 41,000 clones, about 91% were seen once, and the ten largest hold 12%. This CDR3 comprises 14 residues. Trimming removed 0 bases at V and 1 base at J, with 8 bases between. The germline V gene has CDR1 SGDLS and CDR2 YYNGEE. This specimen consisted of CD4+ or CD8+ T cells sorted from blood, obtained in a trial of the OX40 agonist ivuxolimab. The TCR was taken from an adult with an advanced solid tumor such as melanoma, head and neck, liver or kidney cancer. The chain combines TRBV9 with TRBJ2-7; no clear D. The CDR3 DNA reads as TGTGCCAGCAGCGTAGGTTTCAGATCCTACGAGCAGTACTTC. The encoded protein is CASSVGFRSYEQYF. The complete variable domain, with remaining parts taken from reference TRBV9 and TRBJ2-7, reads DSGVTQTPKHLITATGQRVTLRCSPRSGDLSVYWYQQSLDQGLQFLIQYYNGEERAKGNILERFSAQQFPDLHSELNLSSLELGDSALYFCASSVGFRSYEQYFGPGTRLTVT.